This T cell receptor beta chain was documented in a study of blood T cell repertoires in COVID-19. Study as a whole: T cells, B-cell-depleted T cells, or PBMCs supplied cDNA or gDNA.

CDR3 size: 17 residues. V shed 2 bases and J 3 bases; nucleotides not matched to a gene: 9. Germline loops: CDR1 SGHAT, CDR2 FQNNGV. Sequenced by immunoSEQ multiplex PCR; TCRdb stores in-frame clones only, minus some. The sample lists about 140,000 clones; 80% to 85% were seen once. Specimen: peripheral blood. The gene calls are TRBV11-2 and TRBJ1-2; 10 bases line up with TRBD1. The clonotype was recovered from a human donor in a cohort sampled during active COVID-19. CDR3 sequence reads: CASSLIRDRGKDYGYTF. The CDR3 DNA reads TGTGCCAGCAGCTTAATTAGGGACAGGGGCAAAGACTATGGCTACACCTTC.